This T cell receptor (beta chain) derives from a study of blood T cell repertoires in COVID-19. About the research overall: Spain, Italy and the United States supplied samples that represented acute and convalescent COVID-19. T cells, B-cell-depleted T cells, or PBMCs supplied cDNA or gDNA.

There are 14 residues in the CDR3. Germline CDR1 is KGHDR and CDR2 is SFDVKD. The J segment lost 6 bases and the V segment lost 7 bases, leaving 10 bases of the junction unmatched. Authors' methods: Reference gene primer amplification in the assay estimated nucleated cell counts. Assay: immunoSEQ multiplex PCR; the TCRdb copy retains only in-frame clones and omits some. V and J calls plus clone size are reproduced from that table; the DNA served to infer D and trimming. This repertoire shows some 120,000 clones, approximately 84% found once; its top ten account for about 12%. This rearrangement joins TRBV24-1 to TRBJ1-2, with 7 bases that match TRBD1. What was sequenced was peripheral blood. The receptor comes from a woman aged 55-69 years with acute or convalescent COVID-19. CDR3 amino acids: CATSRDSQRDGYTF. CDR3 coding DNA: TGTGCCACCAGCCGGGACAGCCAACGGGATGGCTACACCTTC.